The sequence of this T cell receptor beta chain was determined in a study of T cell changes during pregnancy in multiple sclerosis. Looked up from germline, CDR1 is SEHNR and CDR2 is FQNEAQ (reference sequence). V was pared by 4 bases and J by 4 bases, with 3 bases between. The length of the CDR3 is 11 residues. Sequencing used immunoSEQ multiplex PCR; TCRdb keeps in-frame clones, though not all of them. The sample consists of just under 85,000 clones, 91% of them appearing once. The gene calls are TRBV7-9 and TRBJ2-3; D uncertain. The sequence was obtained from a female donor with multiple sclerosis, enrolled in a pregnancy study. The sequencing here drew on peripheral blood, taken in the first trimester of pregnancy. CDR3: CASSSSDTQYF. The CDR3 nucleotides are TGTGCCAGCAGCTCGTCAGATACGCAGTATTTT.